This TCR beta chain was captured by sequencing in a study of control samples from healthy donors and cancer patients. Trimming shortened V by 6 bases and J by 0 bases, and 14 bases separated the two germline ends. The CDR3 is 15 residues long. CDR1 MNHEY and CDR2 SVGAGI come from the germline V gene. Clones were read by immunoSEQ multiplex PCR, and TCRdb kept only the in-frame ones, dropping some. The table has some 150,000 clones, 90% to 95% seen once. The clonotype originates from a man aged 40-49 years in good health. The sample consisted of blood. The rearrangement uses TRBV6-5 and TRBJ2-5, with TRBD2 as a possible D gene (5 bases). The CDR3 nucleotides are TGTGCCAGCAGGCAAGGAGCGGAATACCAAGAGACCCAGTACTTC. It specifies CASRQGAEYQETQYF.